The entry below describes one TCR beta chain. Antigen specificity is unknown. The PCR made use of 60 Vbeta and 13 Jbeta primers. Assay used: immunoSEQ multiplex PCR; TCRdb lists only in-frame clones, some missing. This sample has almost 200,000 clones, with roughly 83% found just once. This specimen comes from a study of cytomegalovirus exposure and HLA in healthy donors. General study points: A cluster of highly shared sequence variants was likely a sequencing artifact.

The V gene lost 4 bases and the J gene lost 8 bases, with 12 bases spanning the gap. The CDR3 runs 13 residues. The germline CDR1 and CDR2 sequences are SGHNT and YYREEE (reference sequence). Material for sequencing was PBMCs. V gene TRBV5-4 combines with J gene TRBJ1-4, with D maybe TRBD1 (5 bases). The clonotype originates from a male donor in good health and CMV-seropositive. The chain's CDR3 is CASSPGFQEKLFF. DNA of the CDR3: TGTGCCAGCAGCCCAGGGTTTCAAGAAAAACTGTTTTTT.